This entry features one T cell receptor beta chain sequence. Its antigen is currently unknown. This specimen comes from a study of cytomegalovirus exposure and HLA in healthy donors. The junction had 10 bases not matched to a gene; V was cut back by 3 bases and J by 5 bases. Germline lookup yields CDR1 ENHRY and CDR2 SYGVKD. This CDR3 is built from 16 residues. Study-wide findings and caveats: A later analysis reportedly found that, within productive TCRs, an Asian-associated ancestry cluster had fewer N-insertions than the mean observed across the approximately 700 donors.

13 Jbeta primers and 60 Vbeta primers were used for the PCR. Using immunoSEQ multiplex PCR, the repertoire was profiled, and TCRdb retains in-frame clones only, with some absent. The sample holds over 150,000 clones; over 70% are singletons and the top ten take 2.5% to 4%. V and J are TRBV10-3 and TRBJ2-5; TRBD2 agrees at 9 bases. Sequencing was performed on PBMCs. The TCR sequence derives from a woman in her 50s in good health and CMV-seropositive. CDR3 nucleotide sequence: TGTGCCATCAGTGAAGGGGGAGCGGGGGGATTTGAGACCCAGTACTTC. Translated, it gives CAISEGGAGGFETQYF.